The 14 T cell receptor beta chains below were found in one sample sequenced in a study of T cells in Graves' hyperthyroidism and ophthalmopathy. Researchers amplified the TCR beta CDR3 regions from RNA transcripts. The primer set for the first-round RT-PCR of the TCR CDR3 was HTBI. TCRdb used MiXCR to reprocess the multiplex PCR reads, holding one entry per CDR3 protein. Here the sample spans 550,000 to 650,000 distinct CDR3 sequences, approximately 14% being singletons. Sequencing input: blood. These receptors were obtained from a woman in her 30s with Graves' hyperthyroidism that later progressed to Graves' ophthalmopathy.

In this sample, this clonotype turned up a few times. The rearrangement uses TRBV7-9 and TRBJ1-5; perhaps TRBD1 as D (6 bases). The CDR3 contains 15 residues. Germline lookup yields CDR1 SEHNR and CDR2 FQNEAQ (reference sequence). V lost 1 base to trimming and J lost 3 bases, with 10 bases between them. CDR3 protein: CASSLGQALNQPQHF. Here the CDR3 DNA reads TGTGCCAGCAGCTTAGGACAGGCGCTCAATCAGCCCCAGCATTTT.

A few counts support this clonotype. This sequence joins TRBV15 and TRBJ2-1; TRBD1 matches 7 bases. CDR3 length: 16 residues. V shed 4 bases, J shed 5 bases, and the junction held 11 bases outside the gene matches. Germline CDR1 is LNHNV and CDR2 is YYDKDF (reference sequence). The CDR3 protein is CATSTGAGGTHNEQFF. CDR3 bases: TGTGCCACCAGCACCGGCGCAGGGGGTACCCACAATGAGCAGTTCTTC.

This clonotype was observed a handful of times. This rearrangement joins TRBV28 to TRBJ1-2; no firm D call. Germline-derived CDR1 and CDR2 are MDHEN and SYDVKM. The CDR3 covers 14 residues. V was pared by 3 bases and J by 3 bases, with 11 bases between. DNA for the CDR3: TGTGCCAGCAGTTTCCGTAACGGGCACTATGGCTACACCTTC. It codes for CASSFRNGHYGYTF.

This clonotype has a count of ten or more. The genes are TRBV28 and TRBJ1-4; possibly TRBD1 for D (6 bases). Germline CDR1 and CDR2: MDHEN and SYDVKM. The V and J ends lost 7 bases and 7 bases respectively, with 10 bases between them. This CDR3 is 12 amino acids long. The CDR3 region has the DNA TGTGCCAGCACCCCGGACAGTGAAAAACTGTTTTTT. This codes for CASTPDSEKLFF.

This sequence joins TRBV6-2 or TRBV6-3 and TRBJ2-7; D unresolved. V was shortened by 5 bases and J by 5 bases, with 16 bases between the two germline ends. From germline, CDR1 is MNHEY and CDR2 SVGEGT. This CDR3 spans 14 amino acids. The CDR3 region is CASSHGPLGHEQYF. For the CDR3, the DNA is TGTGCCAGCAGTCACGGGCCCTTGGGCCACGAGCAGTACTTC.

This clonotype was detected only once. The gene calls are TRBV4-1 and TRBJ2-5; D is unresolved. Germline assignment: CDR1 MGHRA and CDR2 YSYEKL. The CDR3 spans 17 residues. The V and J ends lost 0 bases and 3 bases respectively, with 17 bases between them. Written as DNA, the CDR3 is TGCGCCAGCAGCCAAGAAGGGCTGGGTTTAACTGAAGAGACCCAGTACTTC. Translation gives CASSQEGLGLTEETQYF.

This clonotype was counted at least ten times. The J gene is TRBJ2-3, the V gene TRBV6-2 or TRBV6-3, with 7 bases lining up with TRBD1. The CDR3 consists of 15 residues. Unmatched junction bases numbered 7, after V lost 5 bases and J lost 2 bases. Germline V gene lookup returns CDR1 MNHEY and CDR2 SVGEGT. CDR3 nucleotide sequence: TGTGCCAGCAGTGGGGTAGGGGGCGACACAGATACGCAGTATTTT. Translated: CASSGVGGDTDTQYF.

This clonotype was detected a few times. V is TRBV20-1 and J is TRBJ2-3; D gene unclear. The V end was cut by 0 bases, the J end by 6 bases, with 22 bases between. The germline gives CDR1 DFQATT, CDR2 SNEGSKA (reference sequence). CDR3 length: 17 amino acids. The CDR3, as DNA: TGCAGTGCTAGAGATTCGGAAGGGCGGTTCGTCGCGGATACGCAGTATTTT. It codes for CSARDSEGRFVADTQYF.

About this clonotype itself: The junction departs from the called germline gene at one end, perhaps through a read error. This chain uses TRBV20-1 with TRBJ2-2; no firm D call. The CDR3 loop spans 14 amino acids. CDR1 DFQATT and CDR2 SNEGSKA come from the germline V gene (reference sequence). For the CDR3, the DNA is TGCAGTGCTAGAATCCCCGGTTCAACCGCGGAGCTGTTTTTT. Amino acids: CSARIPGSTAELFF.

This clonotype was recorded many times. The chain uses TRBV27 and TRBJ2-5; TRBD2 agrees at 9 bases. The CDR3 loop spans 14 amino acids. Looked up from germline, CDR1 is MNHEY and CDR2 is SMNVEV (reference sequence). The V gene end was trimmed by 8 bases and the J gene end by 4 bases; junction bases not matched to a gene: 8. The CDR3 DNA reads TGTGCCAGCTCTCTTCAGACTAGCGGAGAGACCCAGTACTTC. It translates to CASSLQTSGETQYF.

This clonotype was seen many times. This rearrangement joins TRBV12-3 or TRBV12-4 to TRBJ1-2; D is possibly TRBD1 (5 bases). The V end was cut by 5 bases, the J end by 3 bases, with 10 bases between. The CDR3 has 13 amino acids. The CDR3 reads CASSRRQYYGYTF. The CDR3 nucleotides read TGTGCCAGCAGTCGCCGACAGTACTATGGCTACACCTTC.

This clonotype showed up many times. The gene calls are TRBV27 and TRBJ1-2, with a weak D call TRBD1 (6 bases). The CDR3 runs to 15 residues. The germline CDR1 and CDR2 sequences are MNHEY and SMNVEV (reference sequence). V was trimmed by 3 bases and J by 4 bases, leaving 15 bases between them. The CDR3, as DNA: TGTGCCAGCAGTTTGGACAGACAGCCGATCTATGGCTACACCTTC. Protein sequence: CASSLDRQPIYGYTF.

This clonotype was seen a few times. V is TRBV19 and J is TRBJ1-2, with D unclear. Germline lookup yields CDR1 LNHDA and CDR2 SQIVND (reference sequence). This CDR3 spans 14 amino acids. The V and J ends lost 6 bases and 2 bases respectively, with 13 bases between them. The CDR3 DNA reads as TGTGCCAGTAGCCGCGGGAGCTCGAACTATGGCTACACCTTC. This sequence encodes CASSRGSSNYGYTF.

This clonotype came up many times. For the CDR3, the DNA is TGTGCCAGCAGCCTAAGGAACTCTGGAAACACCATATATTTT. Translation gives CASSLRNSGNTIYF. The J gene is TRBJ1-3, the V gene TRBV11-3; no clear D gene. The CDR3 is made up of 14 amino acids. Germline V gene sequence: CDR1 SGHNT, CDR2 YENEEA. V lost 5 bases to trimming and J lost 0 bases, with 8 bases between them.